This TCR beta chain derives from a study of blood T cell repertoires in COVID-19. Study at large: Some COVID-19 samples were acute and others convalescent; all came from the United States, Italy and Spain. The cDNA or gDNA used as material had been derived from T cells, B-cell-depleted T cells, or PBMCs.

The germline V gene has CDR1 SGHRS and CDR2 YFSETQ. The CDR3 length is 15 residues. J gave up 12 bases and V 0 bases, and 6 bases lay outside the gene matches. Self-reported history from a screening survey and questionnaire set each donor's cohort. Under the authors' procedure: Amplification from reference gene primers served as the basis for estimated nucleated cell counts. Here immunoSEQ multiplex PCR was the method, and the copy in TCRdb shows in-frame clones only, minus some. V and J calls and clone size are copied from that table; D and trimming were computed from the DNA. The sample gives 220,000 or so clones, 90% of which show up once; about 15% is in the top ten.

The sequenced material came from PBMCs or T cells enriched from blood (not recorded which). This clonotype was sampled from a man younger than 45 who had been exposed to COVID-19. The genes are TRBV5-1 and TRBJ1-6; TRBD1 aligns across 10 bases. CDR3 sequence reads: CASSLAGTGDEPLHF. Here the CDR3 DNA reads TGCGCCAGCAGCTTGGCCGGGACAGGGGACGAACCCCTCCACTTT.